One and the same sample provided the 23 T cell receptor beta chains below, sequenced in a study of OX40 agonist ivuxolimab in advanced cancers. TCRdb's copy holds only in-frame clones and misses some; the assay was immunoSEQ multiplex PCR. This table has 99,000 or so clones, under 90% appearing once. Sequencing was performed on CD4+ or CD8+ T cells sorted from blood, taken in a trial of the OX40 agonist ivuxolimab. The receptors come from an adult with an advanced solid tumor such as melanoma, head and neck, liver or kidney cancer.

The CDR3 DNA reads as TGCGCCAGCAGCTTGCGCGAGGTCGGGAAGACCCAGTACTTC. Translating it yields CASSLREVGKTQYF. V and J are TRBV5-1 and TRBJ2-5; D perhaps matches TRBD2 (5 bases). Germline-derived CDR1 and CDR2 are SGHRS and YFSETQ. V dropped 1 base and J dropped 6 bases, with 13 bases sitting between them. This CDR3 has 14 amino acids.

The V call is TRBV7-3, the J call TRBJ2-3; D might be TRBD1 (7 bases). Trimming stripped 5 bases from V and 0 bases from J, with 15 bases between. Germline CDR1 SGHTA, CDR2 FQGTGA. The CDR3 extends over 16 amino acids. CDR3 protein: CASSAGQPLSTDTQYF. DNA for the CDR3: TGTGCCAGCAGCGCGGGACAGCCCCTTAGCACAGATACGCAGTATTTT.

The chain couples TRBV6-1 to TRBJ1-5, with D unresolved. CDR1 and CDR2 from the germline V gene are MNHNS and SASEGT. The V and J ends lost 4 bases and 5 bases respectively, with 6 bases between them. The CDR3 is 12 residues long. Here the CDR3 DNA reads TGTGCCAGCAGTGGGTGGGATCAGCCCCAGCATTTT. Translation: CASSGWDQPQHF.

This rearrangement joins TRBV18 to TRBJ2-1; D may be TRBD1 (7 bases). The CDR3 loop spans 15 amino acids. The germline V gene has CDR1 KGHSH and CDR2 LQKENI. V lost 3 bases and J 5 bases, leaving 14 bases between the germline ends. The CDR3 loop is CASSPRRGANNEQFF. The CDR3, as DNA: TGTGCCAGCTCACCCCGCAGGGGGGCCAACAATGAGCAGTTCTTC.

The rearrangement joins TRBV6-5 to TRBJ2-7; D remains ambiguous. CDR3 length: 13 residues. Germline V gene sequence: CDR1 MNHEY, CDR2 SVGAGI. V gave up 7 bases and J gave up 4 bases, with 14 bases separating them. The CDR3 DNA reads TGTGCCAGCAACCCCACCCGTCAATACGAGCAGTACTTC. Translating it yields CASNPTRQYEQYF.

The rearrangement joins TRBV12-5 to TRBJ1-2; possibly TRBD1 for D (5 bases). Per the germline V gene, CDR1 is LGHNT and CDR2 is FRNRAP. This CDR3 has 13 residues. V dropped 3 bases and J dropped 8 bases, with 13 bases sitting between them. The CDR3, as DNA: TGTGCTAGTGGTTTCGACAGTCCGCGGGGCTACACCTTC. Its translation is CASGFDSPRGYTF.

This clone has a handful of counts. The rearrangement uses TRBV5-1 and TRBJ1-4, with D possibly TRBD1 on 6 matching bases. There are 15 residues in the CDR3. Germline values: CDR1 SGHRS, CDR2 YFSETQ. The V gene lost 3 bases and the J gene lost 2 bases, with 11 bases spanning the gap. DNA for the CDR3: TGCGCCAGCAGCTCCAGGGGCTTCACTAATGAAAAACTGTTTTTT. Protein product: CASSSRGFTNEKLFF. Together with reference TRBV5-1 and TRBJ1-4, the CDR3 gives the full variable domain: KAGVTQTPRYLIKTRGQQVTLSCSPISGHRSVSWYQQTPGQGLQFLFEYFSETQRNKGNFPGRFSGRQFSNSRSEMNVSTLELGDSALYLCASSSRGFTNEKLFFGSGTQLSVL.

This clone was seen a single time. The rearrangement uses TRBV5-6 and TRBJ1-4; D is uncertain. This CDR3 is built from 15 residues. Trimming shortened V by 0 bases and J by 7 bases, and 13 bases separated the two germline ends. The germline CDR1 and CDR2 sequences are SGHDT and YYEEEE. The CDR3, as DNA: TGTGCCAGCAGCTTGGGGGCGGGGTACTTTGAAAAACTGTTTTTT. This gives the protein CASSLGAGYFEKLFF.

This clone was observed a few times. The chain is built from TRBV25-1 and TRBJ2-7; unclear D gene. Looked up from germline, CDR1 is MGHDK and CDR2 is SYGVNS. V was pared by 6 bases and J by 4 bases, with 10 bases between. There are 12 residues in the CDR3. As DNA, the CDR3 is TGTGCCAGCAGCCAAACCAGGTACGAGCAGTACTTC. Translated, it gives CASSQTRYEQYF.

The CDR3 DNA sequence: TGTGCCAGCAGTTACTCCCCCGGACTAGCCTTTCCCGAGCAGTACTTC. Its protein is CASSYSPGLAFPEQYF. This rearrangement joins TRBV6-5 to TRBJ2-5; TRBD2 aligns across 8 bases. The end of the DNA fits TRBJ2-7 better, so the J call may be wrong. Germline CDR1 MNHEY, CDR2 SVGAGI. The CDR3 totals 16 residues.

The V gene is TRBV18, the J gene TRBJ2-4; D is possibly TRBD2 (7 bases). The CDR3 is 17 residues long. Trimming left V 0 bases short and J 4 bases short, with 16 bases between. Germline V CDR1 and CDR2: KGHSH, LQKENI. CDR3 in DNA: TGTGCCAGCTCACCACCGAAGGGGGGGGTCGGTAAAAACATTCAGTACTTC. It codes for CASSPPKGGVGKNIQYF.

The CDR3 spells CASSPLAGGQGGELFF. The CDR3 coding sequence is TGTGCCAGCAGTCCCCTAGCGGGGGGGCAGGGCGGGGAGCTGTTTTTT. This chain joins TRBV2 and TRBJ2-2; 12 bases align to TRBD2. Trimming took 5 bases from V and 7 from J; bases not matched to a gene: 8. The CDR3 consists of 16 residues. Germline V CDR1 and CDR2: SNHLY, FYNNEI.

This sequence joins TRBV7-9 and TRBJ1-1, with 9 bases identical to TRBD1. Unmatched junction bases numbered 2, after V lost 8 bases and J lost 1 base. This CDR3 region has 13 residues. Germline V gene lookup returns CDR1 SEHNR and CDR2 FQNEAQ (reference sequence). CDR3 loop: CASGQGTNTEAFF. CDR3 nucleotide sequence: TGTGCCAGCGGACAGGGGACGAACACTGAAGCTTTCTTT.

The J gene is TRBJ2-5, the V gene TRBV7-6; D might be TRBD2 (6 bases). V was cut by 1 base and J by 4 bases, with 7 bases left in between. CDR3 length: 13 amino acids. Germline V gene sequence: CDR1 SGHVS, CDR2 FNYEAQ. CDR3 amino acids: CASSLGGGETQYF. Here the CDR3 DNA reads TGTGCCAGCAGCTTAGGGGGAGGAGAGACCCAGTACTTC.

This clone is a singleton in its sample. This sequence joins TRBV5-1 and TRBJ2-5; TRBD1 agrees at 9 bases. V lost 0 bases, J lost 1 base, and 4 bases stayed unmatched. The CDR3 runs 16 residues. CDR1 is SGHRS, CDR2 YFSETQ, per germline. CDR3 loop: CASSLGTGALQETQYF. The CDR3 DNA is TGCGCCAGCAGCTTGGGGACAGGGGCGCTCCAAGAGACCCAGTACTTC.

The chain links TRBV4-1 to TRBJ2-7, with a possible D match to TRBD2 (6 bases). The CDR3 is 13 residues long. CDR1 is MGHRA and CDR2 is YSYEKL in the germline V gene. Trimming removed 4 bases at V and 7 bases at J, with 14 bases between. CDR3: CASSRGPAGEQYF. The CDR3 DNA sequence: TGCGCCAGCAGCCGGGGCCCTGCGGGGGAGCAGTACTTC.

V usage is TRBV9 and J usage is TRBJ2-1; TRBD2 aligns across 10 bases. CDR3 length: 16 residues. Germline V gene lookup returns CDR1 SGDLS and CDR2 YYNGEE. Germline trimming cut 7 bases from V and 9 bases from J; bases unmatched to any gene: 16. The CDR3 DNA reads as TGTGCCAGCTCACTTAGGACCAGCGGGGGGGCCGGTGAGCAGTTCTTC. This sequence encodes CASSLRTSGGAGEQFF.

The J gene is TRBJ1-1, the V gene TRBV12-5; 8 bases align to TRBD1. V shed 5 bases and J 2 bases; nucleotides not matched to a gene: 4. Per the germline V gene, CDR1 is LGHNT and CDR2 is FRNRAP. The CDR3 has 14 residues. This chain's CDR3 is CASGRQGTNTEAFF. The CDR3 DNA reads TGTGCTAGTGGTCGACAGGGGACCAACACTGAAGCTTTCTTT.

J is TRBJ1-5 and V is TRBV19; perhaps TRBD1 as D (6 bases). Germline V gives CDR1 LNHDA, CDR2 SQIVND (reference sequence). The length of the CDR3 is 15 residues. V shed 4 bases and J shed 6 bases, with 16 bases lying between them. CDR3 coding DNA: TGTGCCAGTAGTACCCTCCGACAGGAAATTCAGCCCCAGCATTTT. This encodes CASSTLRQEIQPQHF.

This clone has a handful of counts. The chain couples TRBV6-6 to TRBJ1-2; the D gene is possibly TRBD1 (6 bases). V dropped 2 bases and J dropped 4 bases, with 14 bases sitting between them. Germline lookup yields CDR1 MNHNY and CDR2 SVGAGI (reference sequence). The CDR3 is made up of 15 amino acids. The CDR3 sequence: CASSYQGQIPYGYTF. The CDR3 region has the DNA TGTGCCAGCAGTTACCAGGGACAAATCCCCTATGGCTACACCTTC.

Points on this clone: The CDR3 carries no conserved terminal phenylalanine or tryptophan, so it likely arises from a read error. Because the CDR3's place on the DNA is in doubt, the DNA is left out and the CDR3 is given as listed by TCRdb. The V and J genes are TRBV11-2 and TRBJ1-6. The CDR3 sequence runs 13 residues, both termini included. Germline values: CDR1 SGHAT, CDR2 FQNNGV. CDR3 region: CASSLVFSGSIEV.

The gene calls are TRBV18 and TRBJ1-3; perhaps TRBD1 as D (6 bases). The CDR3 sequence is 16 residues long. Germline loops: CDR1 KGHSH, CDR2 LQKENI. V shed 4 bases and J shed 0 bases, with 13 bases lying between them. The CDR3 loop is CASSHGQLNSGNTIYF. In DNA form, the CDR3 reads TGTGCCAGCTCACACGGACAGCTTAACTCTGGAAACACCATATATTTT. The full variable domain, its missing parts supplied by reference TRBV18 and TRBJ1-3, is NAGVMQNPRHLVRRRGQEARLRCSPMKGHSHVYWYRQLPEEGLKFMVYLQKENIIDESGMPKERFSAEFPKEGPSILRIQQVVRGDSAAYFCASSHGQLNSGNTIYFGEGSWLTVV.

The chain has TRBV6-5 and TRBJ2-2; TRBD1 or TRBD2 may be the D gene (7 bases each). CDR3 size: 15 residues. Trimming took off 4 bases at V and 7 bases at J, with 16 bases between the two ends. Germline CDR1 MNHEY, CDR2 SVGAGI. The CDR3 nucleotides are TGTGCCAGCAGTTCCAACAGGGGAGGGGGCGGGGAGCTGTTTTTT. It specifies CASSSNRGGGGELFF.